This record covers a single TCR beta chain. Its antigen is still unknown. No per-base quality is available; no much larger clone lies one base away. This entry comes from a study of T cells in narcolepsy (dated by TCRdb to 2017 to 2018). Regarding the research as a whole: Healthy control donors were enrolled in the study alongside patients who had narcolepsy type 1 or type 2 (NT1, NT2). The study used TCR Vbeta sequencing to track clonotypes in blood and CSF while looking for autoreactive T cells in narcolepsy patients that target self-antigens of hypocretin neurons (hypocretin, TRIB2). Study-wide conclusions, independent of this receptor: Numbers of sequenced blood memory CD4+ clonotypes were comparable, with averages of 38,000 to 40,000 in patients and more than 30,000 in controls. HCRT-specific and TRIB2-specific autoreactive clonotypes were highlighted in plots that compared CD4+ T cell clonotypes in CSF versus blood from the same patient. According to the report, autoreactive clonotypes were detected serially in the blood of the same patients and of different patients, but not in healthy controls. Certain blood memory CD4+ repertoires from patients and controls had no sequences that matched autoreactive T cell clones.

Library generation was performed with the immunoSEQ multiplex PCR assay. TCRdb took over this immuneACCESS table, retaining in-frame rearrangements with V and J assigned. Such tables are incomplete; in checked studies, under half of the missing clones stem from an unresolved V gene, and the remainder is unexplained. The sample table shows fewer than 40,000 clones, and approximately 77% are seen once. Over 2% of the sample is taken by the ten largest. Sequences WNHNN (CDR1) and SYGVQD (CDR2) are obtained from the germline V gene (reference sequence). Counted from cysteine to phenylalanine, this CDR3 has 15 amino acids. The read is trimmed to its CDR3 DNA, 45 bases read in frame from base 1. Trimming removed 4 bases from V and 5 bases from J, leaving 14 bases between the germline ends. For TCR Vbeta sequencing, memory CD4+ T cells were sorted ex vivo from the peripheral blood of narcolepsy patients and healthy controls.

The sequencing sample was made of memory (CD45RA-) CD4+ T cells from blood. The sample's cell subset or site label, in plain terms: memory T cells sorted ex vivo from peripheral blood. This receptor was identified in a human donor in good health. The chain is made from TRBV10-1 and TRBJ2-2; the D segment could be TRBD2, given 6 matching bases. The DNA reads TGCGCCAGCAGTGGTCAGCGGGTTCAAACCGGGGAGCTGTTTTTT. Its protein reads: CASSGQRVQTGELFF.